This is a list of T cell receptor beta chains from one sample in a study of cytomegalovirus exposure and HLA in healthy donors. TCRdb's copy holds only in-frame clones and misses some; the assay was immunoSEQ multiplex PCR. This table holds some 100,000 clones, roughly 88% found once. The sample comprised PBMCs. The source of these receptors is a woman between 18 and 29 years old in good health and CMV-seronegative. Each CDR3 is given with its conserved first and last residue. The D gene is left open where the match is weak. Only some rows state a clone size, as once, few, many or a class for expanded clones.

-,-,TRBJ1-1,13,TRBV6-5,TGTGCCAGCAGACGAACAGTGAACACTGAAGCTTTCTTT,CASRRTVNTEAFF
-,-,TRBJ1-1,15,TRBV2,TGTGCCAGCAGTGAGAGGGGGGGACCCTACACTGAAGCTTTCTTT,CASSERGGPYTEAFF
TRBD1,once,TRBJ2-3,13,TRBV7-2,TGTGCCAGCAGCTCGACAGGGCTAGATACGCAGTATTTT,CASSSTGLDTQYF
TRBD1,-,TRBJ1-2,13,TRBV28,TGTGCCAGCAGCCCGACAGGGAGGAATGGCTACACCTTC,CASSPTGRNGYTF
TRBD1,-,TRBJ2-6,15,TRBV5-1,TGCGCCAGCAGCCTGGACAGGGGGCGGGCCAACGTCCTGACTTTC,CASSLDRGRANVLTF
-,once,TRBJ2-1,19,TRBV7-2,TGTGCCAGCAGCTTAAGCCCTTGGAGGAAATCCGAGAAATACAATGGGCAGTTCTTC,CASSLSPWRKSEKYNGQFF
-,few,TRBJ1-1,13,TRBV6-1,TGTGCCAGCAGCTCGACAGGGAACACTGAAGCTTTCTTT,CASSSTGNTEAFF
TRBD2,-,TRBJ2-1,16,TRBV4-1,TGCGCCAGCAGCCCTACGGGACTAGCGAACTACAATGAGCAGTTCTTC,CASSPTGLANYNEQFF
-,once,TRBJ2-5,15,TRBV2,TGTGCCAGCAGTGAAGGACCACCGTCGGGAGAGACCCAGTACTTC,CASSEGPPSGETQYF
-,-,TRBJ1-2,14,TRBV7-2,TGTGCCAGCAGCTTAGACGGGCGGGGAGATGGCTACACCTTC,CASSLDGRGDGYTF
TRBD1,once,TRBJ2-7,14,TRBV2,TGTGCCAGCTCGCCGGGACAGGGATTATACGAGCAGTACTTC,CASSPGQGLYEQYF
TRBD2,few,TRBJ2-7,17,TRBV29-1,TGCAGCGTTGTTGGTGGGACTAGCGGGAGTTCCTCCTACGAGCAGTACTTC,CSVVGGTSGSSSYEQYF
TRBD1,-,TRBJ1-2,15,TRBV19,TGTGCCAGTAGTATCGGACAGGGGACGGGCTATGGCTACACCTTC,CASSIGQGTGYGYTF
-,-,TRBJ2-6,15,TRBV6-1,TGTGCCAGCAGCTCCGGCGGATCTGGGGCCAACGTCCTGACTTTC,CASSSGGSGANVLTF
TRBD1,-,TRBJ1-6,17,TRBV5-6,TGTGCCAGCAGCTCGGTGGCCTGGACAGGGGGGGAATCACCCCTCCACTTT,CASSSVAWTGGESPLHF
TRBD1,few,TRBJ2-7,15,TRBV6-1,TGTGCCAGCAGAACCGCCGGGACAGGGGGCCACGAGCAGTACTTC,CASRTAGTGGHEQYF
-,-,TRBJ2-5,18,TRBV4-3,TGCGCCAGCAGCCACCTTATGGATACAGGGAGCGCCCAAGAGACCCAGTACTTC,CASSHLMDTGSAQETQYF
TRBD1,-,TRBJ2-7,15,TRBV6-5,TGTGCCAGCAGTCCTCTGACAGGGTTGGTCTACGAGCAGTACTTC,CASSPLTGLVYEQYF
-,-,TRBJ1-6,14,TRBV15,TGTGCCACCAGCAGGCGGCGGAATAATTCACCCCTCCACTTT,CATSRRRNNSPLHF
-,-,TRBJ1-1,13,TRBV6-1,TGTGCCAGCAGCGAACAGGTACCCACTGAAGCTTTCTTT,CASSEQVPTEAFF
TRBD1,-,TRBJ1-2,20,TRBV5-5,TGTGCCAGCAGCTTGGGACCCTACCGGGACAGGGCACAGGTAGAGAATGGCTACACCTTC,CASSLGPYRDRAQVENGYTF
TRBD1,-,TRBJ2-5,14,TRBV15,TGTGCCACCAGCGGGAACAGGGGGAAAGAGACCCAGTACTTC,CATSGNRGKETQYF
TRBD1,-,TRBJ2-1,14,TRBV28,TGTGCCAGCATCGGGCAGGGGGCGTTCAATGAGCAGTTCTTC,CASIGQGAFNEQFF
-,-,TRBJ2-5,15,TRBV29-1,TGCAGCGTTGAAGATCGGTCGCGGGCGAAAGAGACCCAGTACTTC,CSVEDRSRAKETQYF
TRBD1,-,TRBJ1-5,15,TRBV7-8,TGTGCCAGCAGTTATCGACAGGGGGCAGGTCAGCCCCAGCATTTT,CASSYRQGAGQPQHF
-,few,TRBJ1-2,14,TRBV5-5,TGTGCCAGCAGCTTGCGGCAGGGGACCTATGGCTACACCTTC,CASSLRQGTYGYTF
TRBD2,-,TRBJ2-3,16,TRBV19,TGTGCCACCAAGCGACAAACTAGCGGGGCCACAGATACGCAGTATTTT,CATKRQTSGATDTQYF
-,-,TRBJ1-1,11,TRBV5-4,TGTGCCAGCAGCTTGCGGGCTGAAGCTTTCTTT,CASSLRAEAFF
TRBD2,-,TRBJ2-5,19,TRBV4-1,TGCGCCAGCAGCCAAGATGCCCACCCTAGCGGGGGGAAACGGGAGACCCAGTACTTC,CASSQDAHPSGGKRETQYF
-,-,TRBJ1-5,18,TRBV21-1,TGTGCCAGCAGCAAACAGGGGGCGGGACAGCTTAGCAATCAGCCCCAGCATTTT,CASSKQGAGQLSNQPQHF
TRBD1,-,TRBJ1-4,16,TRBV6-5,TGTGCCAGCAGTTATCGGACAGGGGTTTCTAATGAAAAACTGTTTTTT,CASSYRTGVSNEKLFF
TRBD2,-,TRBJ2-5,18,TRBV19,TGTGCCAGTAGTGTGACTAGCGGGGGCCTCTTCGATCAAGAGACCCAGTACTTC,CASSVTSGGLFDQETQYF
TRBD1,-,TRBJ1-2,14,TRBV7-3,TGTGCCAGCAGCCTAGGGACAGGGAGCTATGGCTACACCTTC,CASSLGTGSYGYTF
TRBD2,-,TRBJ2-3,23,TRBV2,TGTGCCAGCAGTGATGGCGGCAGGGGGGTTCCTGCGGGAGGGCCCCTTAGCACAGATACGCAGTATTTT,CASSDGGRGVPAGGPLSTDTQYF
TRBD1,-,TRBJ1-2,13,TRBV18,TGTGCCAGCTCACCAGGCCAGGGGGGTGGCTACACCTTC,CASSPGQGGGYTF
TRBD1,-,TRBJ1-5,15,TRBV7-9,TGTGCCAGCAGCCCGACAGGGTCTGCCAATCAGCCCCAGCATTTT,CASSPTGSANQPQHF
-,-,TRBJ2-5,18,TRBV18,TGTGCCAGCTCACCAGTAGGTGTGGTAGGGGTTTTTTCGGAGACCCAGTACTTC,CASSPVGVVGVFSETQYF
-,-,TRBJ1-4,15,TRBV27,TGTGCCAGCAGTTTATCGAGGTCTACTAATGAAAAACTGTTTTTT,CASSLSRSTNEKLFF
TRBD1,-,TRBJ1-5,13,TRBV10-3,TGTGCCATCGGGGGACAGTCAAATCAGCCCCAGCATTTT,CAIGGQSNQPQHF
TRBD1,once,TRBJ1-4,17,TRBV28,TGTGCCAGCAGTTCTCCGGACAGGGGGCTAATTAATGAAAAACTGTTTTTT,CASSSPDRGLINEKLFF
TRBD2,once,TRBJ2-7,13,TRBV5-4,TGTGCCAGCAGCGTGCTAGCGGGAGGGCCCCAGTACTTC,CASSVLAGGPQYF
TRBD1,-,TRBJ2-7,13,TRBV6-5,TGTGCCAGCAGTCGCACGACAGGGATCGAGCAGTACTTC,CASSRTTGIEQYF
-,few,TRBJ2-6,15,TRBV27,TGTGCCAGCAGTCCTTCTTCCTCTGGGGCCAACGTCCTGACTTTC,CASSPSSSGANVLTF
-,-,TRBJ2-7,13,TRBV30,TGTGCCTGGAGTGTCCCCGGGGGCTACGAGCAGTACTTC,CAWSVPGGYEQYF
-,-,TRBJ1-1,14,TRBV6-1,TGTGCCAGCAGTGAAGAACTGGTGAACACTGAAGCTTTCTTT,CASSEELVNTEAFF
TRBD1,-,TRBJ1-4,16,TRBV11-1,TGTGCCAGCAGCCTGGGACAGGGGGCAACTAATGAAAAACTGTTTTTT,CASSLGQGATNEKLFF